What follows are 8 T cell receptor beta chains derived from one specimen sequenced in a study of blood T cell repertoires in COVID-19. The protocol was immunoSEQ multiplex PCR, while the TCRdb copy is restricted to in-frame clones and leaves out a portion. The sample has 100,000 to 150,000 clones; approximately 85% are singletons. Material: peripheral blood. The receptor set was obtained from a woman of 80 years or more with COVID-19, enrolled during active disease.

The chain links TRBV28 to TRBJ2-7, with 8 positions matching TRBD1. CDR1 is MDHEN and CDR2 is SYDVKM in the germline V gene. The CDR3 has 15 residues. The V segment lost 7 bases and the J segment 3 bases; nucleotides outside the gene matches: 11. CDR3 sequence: CASTTRDRGNYEQYF. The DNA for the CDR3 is TGTGCCAGCACAACTCGAGACAGGGGCAACTACGAGCAGTACTTC.

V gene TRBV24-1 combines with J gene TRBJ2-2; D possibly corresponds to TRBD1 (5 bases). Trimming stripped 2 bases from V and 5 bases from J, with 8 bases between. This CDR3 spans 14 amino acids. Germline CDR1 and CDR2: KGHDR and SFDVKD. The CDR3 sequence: CATSDSTDTGELFF. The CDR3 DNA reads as TGTGCCACCAGTGATTCGACAGATACCGGGGAGCTGTTTTTT.

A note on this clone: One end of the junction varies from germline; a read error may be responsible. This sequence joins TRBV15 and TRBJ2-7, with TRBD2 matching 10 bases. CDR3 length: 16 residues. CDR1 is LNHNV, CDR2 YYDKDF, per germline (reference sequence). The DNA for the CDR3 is TGTGCCACCAGCGGAGAATCTAGCGGGAGATCGCGGGAGCAGTACTTC. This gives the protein CATSGESSGRSREQYF.

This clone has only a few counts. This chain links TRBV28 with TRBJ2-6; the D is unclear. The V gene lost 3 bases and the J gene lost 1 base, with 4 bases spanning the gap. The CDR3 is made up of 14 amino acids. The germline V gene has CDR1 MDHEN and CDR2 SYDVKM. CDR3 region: CASSFISGANVLTF. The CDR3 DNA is TGTGCCAGCAGTTTTATATCTGGGGCCAACGTCCTGACTTTC.

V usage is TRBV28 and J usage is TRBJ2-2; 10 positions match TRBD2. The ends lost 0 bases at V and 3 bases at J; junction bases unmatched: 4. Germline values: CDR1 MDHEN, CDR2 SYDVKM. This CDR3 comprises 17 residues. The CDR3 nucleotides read TGTGCCAGCAGTTTATGGGCCAGCGGGAGGGACACCGGGGAGCTGTTTTTT. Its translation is CASSLWASGRDTGELFF.

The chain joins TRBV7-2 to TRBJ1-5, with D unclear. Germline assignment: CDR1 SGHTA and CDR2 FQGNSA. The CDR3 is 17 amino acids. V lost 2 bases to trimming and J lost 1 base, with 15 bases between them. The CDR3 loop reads CASSLNLIRRSNQPQHF. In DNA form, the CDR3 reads TGTGCCAGCAGCTTAAATTTGATCCGGAGGAGCAATCAGCCCCAGCATTTT.

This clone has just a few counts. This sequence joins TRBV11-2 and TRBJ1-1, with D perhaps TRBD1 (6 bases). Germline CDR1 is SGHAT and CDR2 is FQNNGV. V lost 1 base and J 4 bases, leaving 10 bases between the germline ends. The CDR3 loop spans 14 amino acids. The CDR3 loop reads CASSLVQGSTEAFF. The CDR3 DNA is TGTGCCAGCAGCTTAGTTCAGGGGAGCACTGAAGCTTTCTTT. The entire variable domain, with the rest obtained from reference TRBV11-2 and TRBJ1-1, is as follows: EAGVAQSPRYKIIEKRQSVAFWCNPISGHATLYWYQQILGQGPKLLIQFQNNGVVDDSQLPKDRFSAERLKGVDSTLKIQPAKLEDSAVYLCASSLVQGSTEAFFGQGTRLTVV.

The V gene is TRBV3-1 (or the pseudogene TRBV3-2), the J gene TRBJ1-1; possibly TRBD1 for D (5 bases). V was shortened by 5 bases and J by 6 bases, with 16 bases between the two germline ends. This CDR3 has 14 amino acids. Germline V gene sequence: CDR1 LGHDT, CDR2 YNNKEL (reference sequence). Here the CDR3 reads CASSSMGGAAEAFF. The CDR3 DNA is TGTGCCAGCAGCTCCATGGGTGGGGCGGCTGAAGCTTTCTTT.